The 20 T cell receptor beta chains given below trace back to one sample, sequenced in a study of T-cell memory formation after mild COVID-19. TCRdb redid the calling of the 5' RACE reads with MiXCR, one entry per CDR3 protein. The data contain 95,000 to 120,000 distinct CDR3 sequences, 22% of them singletons. Material for sequencing was PBMCs or a T cell subset sorted from them (not recorded which). These receptors were obtained from a man aged 18 to 35 who had mild COVID-19 (a few samples of this study predate the infection). Cell type and time point are not known.

The chain employs TRBV3-1 and TRBJ2-2; no definite D call. In germline, CDR1 is LGHDT, CDR2 YNNKEL (reference sequence). V was cut by 6 bases and J by 0 bases, with 8 bases left in between. This CDR3 is built from 14 residues. CDR3 DNA sequence: TGTGCCAGCAGTTGGGTGACGAACACCGGGGAGCTGTTTTTT. Its protein is CASSWVTNTGELFF. The complete variable domain, with remaining parts taken from reference TRBV3-1 and TRBJ2-2, reads DTAVSQTPKYLVTQMGNDKSIKCEQNLGHDTMYWYKQDSKKFLKIMFSYNNKELIINETVPNRFSPKSPDKAHLNLHINSLELGDSAVYFCASSWVTNTGELFFGEGSRLTVL.

This clonotype was found many times. V is TRBV11-2 and J is TRBJ1-6; tentatively, D is TRBD1 (5 bases). CDR1 is SGHAT, CDR2 FQNNGV, per germline. The CDR3 length is 14 residues. The ends were cut back, 0 bases at V and 10 bases at J, with 10 bases in the middle. The CDR3 coding sequence is TGTGCCAGCAGCTTAGACAGGGTTTTCTCACCCCTCCACTTT. This encodes CASSLDRVFSPLHF.

This chain joins TRBV5-1 and TRBJ1-2; TRBD1 is a possible D gene (5 bases). There are 14 residues in the CDR3. Germline V gene sequence: CDR1 SGHRS, CDR2 YFSETQ. With 0 bases removed from V and 4 bases from J, the gap between germline ends came to 10 bases. The CDR3 DNA follows: TGCGCCAGCAGCTTGGGGCCGGGGCTCTATGGCTACACCTTC. Its protein is CASSLGPGLYGYTF.

The rearrangement uses TRBV4-1 and TRBJ1-6; 8 bases agree with TRBD1. Trimming cost V 6 bases and J 7 bases; bases outside gene matches: 11. Germline V gene lookup returns CDR1 MGHRA and CDR2 YSYEKL. CDR3 length: 16 residues. DNA of the CDR3: TGCGCCAGCAGTCGGACGACAGGGGTCCGGAATTCACCCCTCCACTTT. This translates into CASSRTTGVRNSPLHF.

This clonotype was detected only a few times. The rearrangement uses TRBV5-1 and TRBJ2-7; 11 nucleotides agree with TRBD1. V dropped 3 bases and J dropped 3; count of bases not matched to a gene: 11. The CDR3 sequence is 17 residues long. From germline, CDR1 is SGHRS and CDR2 YFSETQ. Here the CDR3 reads CASSWGTGGLILYEQYF. In nucleotides, the CDR3 is TGCGCCAGCAGCTGGGGGACAGGGGGACTAATTCTCTACGAGCAGTACTTC.

This clonotype was recorded a few times. The V gene is TRBV10-3, the J gene TRBJ2-1; D is ambiguous. Trimming removed 0 bases from V and 3 bases from J, with 12 bases in between. The CDR3 is made up of 16 amino acids. Germline CDR1 reads ENHRY; CDR2 reads SYGVKD. DNA of the CDR3: TGTGCCATCAGTGAGTCAGGCAGAACCAGCTACAATGAGCAGTTCTTC. Translated: CAISESGRTSYNEQFF.

The V and J genes are TRBV11-2 and TRBJ1-2; D perhaps matches TRBD1 (5 bases). This CDR3 has 14 residues. V was shortened by 7 bases and J by 4 bases, with 16 bases between the two germline ends. The germline V gene encodes CDR1 SGHAT and CDR2 FQNNGV. The CDR3 sequence: CASTAGPQRYGYTF. CDR3 DNA: TGTGCCAGCACCGCGGGACCGCAGCGCTATGGCTACACCTTC.

This clonotype was counted a few times. This chain connects TRBV12-3 or TRBV12-4 to TRBJ2-2; D gene uncertain. The CDR3 contains 13 residues. V was pared by 3 bases and J by 4 bases, with 6 bases between. The CDR3 DNA reads as TGTGCCAGCAGTTTGTTGGCCACCGGGGAGCTGTTTTTT. Protein product: CASSLLATGELFF.

This chain connects TRBV13 to TRBJ1-1; 12 bases map to TRBD1. This CDR3 is built from 17 residues. In germline, CDR1 is PRHDT, CDR2 FYEKMQ (reference sequence). V lost 5 bases and J lost 3; bases outside the gene matches: 10. The CDR3 loop reads CASSHGTGGPRDTEAFF. The CDR3 bases are TGTGCCAGCAGCCACGGGACAGGGGGCCCTCGGGACACTGAAGCTTTCTTT.

This clonotype was counted between two and nine times. V and J are TRBV24-1 and TRBJ2-7; D possibly corresponds to TRBD1 (6 bases). The CDR3 extends over 15 amino acids. Germline-derived CDR1 and CDR2 are KGHDR and SFDVKD. Deletions cut 2 bases from V and 0 bases from J, with 10 bases between. DNA of the CDR3: TGTGCCACCAGTGATTGGACAGACAGCTCCTACGAGCAGTACTTC. Translating gives CATSDWTDSSYEQYF.

The J gene is TRBJ1-5, the V gene TRBV24-1; 7 bases align to TRBD1. The CDR3 length is 17 residues. The trim removed 3 bases at V and 7 bases at J, leaving 14 bases unmatched. Germline values: CDR1 KGHDR, CDR2 SFDVKD. The CDR3 loop is CATSDNDREAYGQPQHF. The CDR3 nucleotides are TGTGCCACCAGTGATAATGACAGGGAGGCTTATGGACAGCCCCAGCATTTT.

The chain combines TRBV4-3 with TRBJ2-1; D ambiguous. The CDR3 totals 13 residues. V gave up 6 bases and J gave up 5 bases, with 11 bases separating them. Germline V gene data show CDR1 as LGHNA and CDR2 as YSLEER. The CDR3 coding sequence is TGCGCCAGCAGTAACAAAATTCACAATGAGCAGTTCTTC. Protein: CASSNKIHNEQFF.

The rearrangement uses TRBV27 and TRBJ2-7; 7 nucleotides match TRBD2. The germline gives CDR1 MNHEY, CDR2 SMNVEV (reference sequence). The length of the CDR3 is 16 residues. V lost 3 bases, J lost 2 bases, and 10 bases stayed unmatched. The CDR3 loop reads CASSFFGEGGTYEQYF. CDR3 sequence (DNA): TGTGCCAGCAGTTTCTTTGGGGAGGGAGGAACCTACGAGCAGTACTTC.

The J gene is TRBJ1-1, the V gene TRBV3-1; 12 bases are a match to TRBD1. The V and J ends lost 4 bases and 1 base, in that order; junction bases with no gene match: 7. Germline CDR1 LGHDT, CDR2 YNNKEL (reference sequence). There are 17 residues in the CDR3. The CDR3 protein is CASSPGTGGLKNTEAFF. CDR3 nucleotides: TGTGCCAGCAGCCCTGGGACAGGGGGCCTGAAGAACACTGAAGCTTTCTTT. Looking up the rest from reference TRBV3-1 and TRBJ1-1 gives the full variable domain: DTAVSQTPKYLVTQMGNDKSIKCEQNLGHDTMYWYKQDSKKFLKIMFSYNNKELIINETVPNRFSPKSPDKAHLNLHINSLELGDSAVYFCASSPGTGGLKNTEAFFGQGTRLTVV.

A few counts support this clonotype. This sequence joins TRBV6-2 or TRBV6-3 and TRBJ2-1; D unresolved. The V end was cut by 0 bases, the J end by 8 bases, with 5 bases between. Per the germline V gene, CDR1 is MNHEY and CDR2 is SVGEGT. The CDR3 contains 12 residues. Here the CDR3 DNA reads TGTGCCAGCAGTTACTCGGTCGATGAGCAGTTCTTC. As protein: CASSYSVDEQFF.

This chain uses TRBV5-1 with TRBJ2-3; 8 bases agree with TRBD2. The CDR3 runs 15 residues. V lost 2 bases and J lost 2; bases outside the gene matches: 4. Germline CDR1 reads SGHRS; CDR2 reads YFSETQ. This CDR3 is CASSFSGGTTDTQYF. The CDR3 DNA sequence: TGCGCCAGCAGCTTCTCGGGGGGGACCACAGATACGCAGTATTTT.

Only a few counts were recorded for this clonotype. The CDR3 reads CASSLAGLVTADTQYF. Here the CDR3 DNA reads TGCGCCAGCAGCTTGGCGGGACTCGTGACCGCAGATACGCAGTATTTT. This chain connects TRBV5-1 to TRBJ2-3, with D tentatively TRBD2 (6 bases). From germline, CDR1 is SGHRS and CDR2 YFSETQ. The CDR3 contains 16 residues. Trimming removed 0 bases at V and 4 bases at J, with 15 bases between.

The chain couples TRBV7-9 to TRBJ1-4; D remains unclear. The CDR3 has 16 amino acids. Germline CDR1 is SEHNR and CDR2 is FQNEAQ (reference sequence). Trimming shortened V by 1 base and J by 4 bases, and 13 bases separated the two germline ends. CDR3 DNA: TGTGCCAGCAGCTTAGGAGGGTACCTCCTTAATGAAAAACTGTTTTTT. Amino acids: CASSLGGYLLNEKLFF.

The sample holds a few counts of this clonotype. The rearrangement joins TRBV7-9 to TRBJ1-1; perhaps TRBD1 as D (6 bases). V shed 1 base and J shed 8 bases, with 14 bases lying between them. Germline values: CDR1 SEHNR, CDR2 FQNEAQ (reference sequence). The CDR3 consists of 14 residues. The CDR3, as DNA: TGTGCCAGCAGCTTAGTGGGGGCCTCTTGGGAAGCTTTCTTT. It codes for CASSLVGASWEAFF. Drawing the rest from reference TRBV7-9 and TRBJ1-1, the complete variable domain is DTGVSQNPRHKITKRGQNVTFRCDPISEHNRLYWYRQTLGQGPEFLTYFQNEAQLEKSRLLSDRFSAERPKGSFSTLEIQRTEQGDSAMYLCASSLVGASWEAFFGQGTRLTVV.

J is TRBJ1-2 and V is TRBV6-6; D possibly corresponds to TRBD1 (5 bases). Germline CDR1 and CDR2: MNHNY and SVGAGI (reference sequence). Trimming removed 0 bases from V and 4 bases from J, with 12 bases in between. The CDR3 sequence is 15 residues long. The CDR3 coding sequence is TGTGCCAGCAGTTACTCCCGTGGCAGGGTCTATGGCTACACCTTC. Translating gives CASSYSRGRVYGYTF.